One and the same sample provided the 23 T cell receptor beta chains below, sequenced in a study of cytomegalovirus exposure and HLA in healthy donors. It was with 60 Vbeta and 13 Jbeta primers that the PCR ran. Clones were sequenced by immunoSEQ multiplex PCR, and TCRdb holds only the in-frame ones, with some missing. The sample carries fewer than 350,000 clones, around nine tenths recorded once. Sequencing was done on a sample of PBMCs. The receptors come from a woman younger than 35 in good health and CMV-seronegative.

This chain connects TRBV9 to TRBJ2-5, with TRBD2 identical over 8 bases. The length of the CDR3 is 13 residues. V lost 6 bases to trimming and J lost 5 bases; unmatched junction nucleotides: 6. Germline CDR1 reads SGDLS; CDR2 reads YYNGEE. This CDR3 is CASTRGGEETQYF. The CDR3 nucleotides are TGTGCCAGCACCCGGGGGGGGGAGGAGACCCAGTACTTC.

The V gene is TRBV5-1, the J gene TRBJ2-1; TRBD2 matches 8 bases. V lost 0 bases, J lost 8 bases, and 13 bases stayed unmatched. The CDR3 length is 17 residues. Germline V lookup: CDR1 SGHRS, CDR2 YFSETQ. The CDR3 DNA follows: TGCGCCAGCAGCTTGGAAGTTAACGGGGGGGCCGAGGATGAGCAGTTCTTC. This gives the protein CASSLEVNGGAEDEQFF.

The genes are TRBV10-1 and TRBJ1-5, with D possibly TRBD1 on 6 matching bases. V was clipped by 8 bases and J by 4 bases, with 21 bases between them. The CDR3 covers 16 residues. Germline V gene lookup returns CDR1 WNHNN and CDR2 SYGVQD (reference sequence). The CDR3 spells CASPPGQHRRNQPQHF. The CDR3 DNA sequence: TGCGCCAGCCCCCCGGGACAACACCGTAGGAATCAGCCCCAGCATTTT.

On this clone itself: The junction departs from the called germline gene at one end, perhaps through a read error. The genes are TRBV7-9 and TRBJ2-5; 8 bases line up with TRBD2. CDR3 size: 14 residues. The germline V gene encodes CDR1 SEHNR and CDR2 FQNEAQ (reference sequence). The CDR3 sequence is CSSTTRGGGETQYF. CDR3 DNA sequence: TGTTCCAGCACCACTCGGGGGGGAGGGGAGACCCAGTACTTC.

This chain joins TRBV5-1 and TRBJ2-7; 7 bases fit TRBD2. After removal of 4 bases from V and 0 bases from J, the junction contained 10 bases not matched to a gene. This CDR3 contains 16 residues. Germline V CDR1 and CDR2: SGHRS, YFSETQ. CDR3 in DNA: TGCGCCAGCAGCAGTACCGGGGGGTGGAGCTCCTACGAGCAGTACTTC. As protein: CASSSTGGWSSYEQYF.

The CDR3 loop reads CASSPRTGKSNYGYTF. CDR3 coding DNA: TGTGCCAGCAGTCCCCGGACAGGGAAGTCTAACTATGGCTACACCTTC. The V call is TRBV28, the J call TRBJ1-2, with 8 bases lining up with TRBD1. The ends lost 5 bases at V and 0 bases at J; junction bases unmatched: 8. Germline CDR1 MDHEN, CDR2 SYDVKM. The CDR3 covers 16 residues.

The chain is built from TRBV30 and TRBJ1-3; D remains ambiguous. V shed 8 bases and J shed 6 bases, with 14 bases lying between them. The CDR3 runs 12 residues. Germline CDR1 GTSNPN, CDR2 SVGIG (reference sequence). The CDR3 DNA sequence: TGTGCCCGTCAGGAGGGTGTAAACACCATATATTTT. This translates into CARQEGVNTIYF.

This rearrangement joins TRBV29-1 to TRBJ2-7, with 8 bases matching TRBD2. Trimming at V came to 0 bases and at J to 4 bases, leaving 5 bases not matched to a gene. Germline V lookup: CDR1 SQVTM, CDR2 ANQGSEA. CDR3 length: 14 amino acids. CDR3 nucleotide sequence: TGCAGCGTTGAAGATCGCGGGAGGAGTTACGAGCAGTACTTC. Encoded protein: CSVEDRGRSYEQYF.

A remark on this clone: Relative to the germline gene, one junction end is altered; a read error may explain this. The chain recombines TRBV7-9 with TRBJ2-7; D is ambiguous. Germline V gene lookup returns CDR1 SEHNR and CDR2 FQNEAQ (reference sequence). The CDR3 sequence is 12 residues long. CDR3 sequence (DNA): TGTTCCAGCAGCTATCGACCGGGCGAGCAGTACTTC. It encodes CSSSYRPGEQYF.

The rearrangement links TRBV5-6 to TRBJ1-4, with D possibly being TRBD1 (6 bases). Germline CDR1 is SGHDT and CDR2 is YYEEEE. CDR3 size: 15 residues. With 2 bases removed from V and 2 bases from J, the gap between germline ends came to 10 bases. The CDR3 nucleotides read TGTGCCAGCAGCTTACAGGGTTACACTAATGAAAAACTGTTTTTT. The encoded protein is CASSLQGYTNEKLFF.

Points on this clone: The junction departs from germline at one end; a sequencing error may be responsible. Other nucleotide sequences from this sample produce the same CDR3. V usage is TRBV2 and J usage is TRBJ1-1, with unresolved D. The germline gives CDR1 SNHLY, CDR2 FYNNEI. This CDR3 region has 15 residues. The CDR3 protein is CASLIFPGINTEAFF. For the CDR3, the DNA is TGTGCCAGTTTAATATTCCCGGGGATAAACACTGAGGCTTTCTTT.

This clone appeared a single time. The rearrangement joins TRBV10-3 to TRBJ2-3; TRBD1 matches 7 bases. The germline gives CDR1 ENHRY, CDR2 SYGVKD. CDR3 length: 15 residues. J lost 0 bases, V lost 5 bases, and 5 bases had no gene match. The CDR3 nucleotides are TGTGCCATCAGTTCCGGGACAGTGAGCACAGATACGCAGTATTTT. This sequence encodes CAISSGTVSTDTQYF.

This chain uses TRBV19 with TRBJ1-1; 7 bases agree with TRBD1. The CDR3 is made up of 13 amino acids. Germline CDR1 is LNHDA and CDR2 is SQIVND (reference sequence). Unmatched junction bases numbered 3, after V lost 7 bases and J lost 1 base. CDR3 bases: TGTGCCAGTAAAGGGACAGCGAACACTGAAGCTTTCTTT. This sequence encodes CASKGTANTEAFF. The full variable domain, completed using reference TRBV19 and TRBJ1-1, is DGGITQSPKYLFRKEGQNVTLSCEQNLNHDAMYWYRQDPGQGLRLIYYSQIVNDFQKGDIAEGYSVSREKKESFPLTVTSAQKNPTAFYLCASKGTANTEAFFGQGTRLTVV.

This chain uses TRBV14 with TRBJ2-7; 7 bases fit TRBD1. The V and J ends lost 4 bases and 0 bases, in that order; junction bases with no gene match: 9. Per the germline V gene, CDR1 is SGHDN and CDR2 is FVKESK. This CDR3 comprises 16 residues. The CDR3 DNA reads TGTGCCAGCAGCCCCTCGACAGGGCCCCCCTCCTACGAGCAGTACTTC. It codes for CASSPSTGPPSYEQYF.

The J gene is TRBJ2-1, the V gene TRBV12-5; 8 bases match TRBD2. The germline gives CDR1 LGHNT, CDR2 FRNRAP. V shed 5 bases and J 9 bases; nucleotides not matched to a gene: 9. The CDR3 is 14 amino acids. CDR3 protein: CASGVGGGLGEQFF. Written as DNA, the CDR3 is TGTGCTAGTGGTGTGGGCGGGGGGCTCGGTGAGCAGTTCTTC.

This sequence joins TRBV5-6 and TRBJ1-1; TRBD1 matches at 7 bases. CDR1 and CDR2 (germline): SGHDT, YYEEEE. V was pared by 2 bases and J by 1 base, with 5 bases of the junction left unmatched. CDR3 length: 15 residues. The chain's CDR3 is CASSLFDRENTEAFF. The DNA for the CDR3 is TGTGCCAGCAGCTTATTCGACAGGGAGAACACTGAAGCTTTCTTT.

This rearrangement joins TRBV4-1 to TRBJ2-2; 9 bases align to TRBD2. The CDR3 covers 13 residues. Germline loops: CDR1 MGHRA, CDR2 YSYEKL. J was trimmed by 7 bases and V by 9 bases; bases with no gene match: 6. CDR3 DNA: TGCGCCAGTAGCGGGGGAGGCGACGGGGAGCTGTTTTTT. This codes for CASSGGGDGELFF.

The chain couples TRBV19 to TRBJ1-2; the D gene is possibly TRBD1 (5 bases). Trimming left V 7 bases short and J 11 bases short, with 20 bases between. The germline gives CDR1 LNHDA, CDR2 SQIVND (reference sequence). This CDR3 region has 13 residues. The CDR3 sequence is CASNLRGTMSYTF. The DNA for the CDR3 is TGTGCCAGTAACCTTCGGGGGACTATGAGTTACACCTTC.

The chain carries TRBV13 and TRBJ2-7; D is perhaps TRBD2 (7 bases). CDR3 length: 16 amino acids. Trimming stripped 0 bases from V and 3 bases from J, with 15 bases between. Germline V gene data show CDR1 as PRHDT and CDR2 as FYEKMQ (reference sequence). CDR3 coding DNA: TGTGCCAGCAGCTTAGGCCGGGGGGCTGTCAACTACGAGCAGTACTTC. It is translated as CASSLGRGAVNYEQYF.

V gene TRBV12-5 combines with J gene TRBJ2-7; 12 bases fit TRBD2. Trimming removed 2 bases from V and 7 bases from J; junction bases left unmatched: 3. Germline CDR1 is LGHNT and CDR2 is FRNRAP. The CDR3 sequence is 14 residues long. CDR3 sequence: CASGLTGTSGEQYF. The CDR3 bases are TGTGCTAGTGGTTTGACCGGGACTAGCGGGGAGCAGTACTTC.

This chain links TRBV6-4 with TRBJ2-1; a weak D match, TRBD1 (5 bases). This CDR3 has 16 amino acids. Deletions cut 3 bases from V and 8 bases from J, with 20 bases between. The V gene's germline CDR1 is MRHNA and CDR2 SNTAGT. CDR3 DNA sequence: TGTGCCAGCAGTGATCGAGCAGGGTCCCTTAACGATGAGCAGTTCTTC. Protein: CASSDRAGSLNDEQFF.

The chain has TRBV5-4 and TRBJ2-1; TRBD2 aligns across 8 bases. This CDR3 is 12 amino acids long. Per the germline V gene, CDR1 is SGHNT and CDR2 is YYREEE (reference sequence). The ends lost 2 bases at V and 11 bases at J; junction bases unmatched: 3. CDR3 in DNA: TGTGCCAGCAGCTTAGCGGGGGAGCAGCAGTTCTTC. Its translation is CASSLAGEQQFF.

The CDR3 nucleotides read TGTGCCAGCAGTGGAATTGAGCGGGGGGGCCGAACCCATGAGCAGTTCTTC. Translation: CASSGIERGGRTHEQFF. The rearrangement joins TRBV2 to TRBJ2-1; 10 nucleotides match TRBD2. Germline V CDR1 and CDR2: SNHLY, FYNNEI. CDR3 length: 17 residues. Trimming cost V 4 bases and J 8 bases; bases outside gene matches: 14.